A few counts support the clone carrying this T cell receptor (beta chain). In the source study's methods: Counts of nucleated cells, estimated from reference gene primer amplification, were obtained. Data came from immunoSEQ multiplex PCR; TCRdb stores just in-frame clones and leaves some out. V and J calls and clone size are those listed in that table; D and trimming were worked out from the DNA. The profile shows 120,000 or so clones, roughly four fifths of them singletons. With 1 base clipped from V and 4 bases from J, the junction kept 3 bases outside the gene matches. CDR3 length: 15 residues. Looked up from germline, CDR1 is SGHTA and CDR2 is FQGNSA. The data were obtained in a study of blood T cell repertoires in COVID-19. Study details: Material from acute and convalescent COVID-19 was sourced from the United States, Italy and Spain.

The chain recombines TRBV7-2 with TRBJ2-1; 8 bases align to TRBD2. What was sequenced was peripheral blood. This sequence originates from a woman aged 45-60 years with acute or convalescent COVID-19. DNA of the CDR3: TGTGCCAGCAGCTTAGACGGGGGGGCGTACAATGAGCAGTTCTTC. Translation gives CASSLDGGAYNEQFF.